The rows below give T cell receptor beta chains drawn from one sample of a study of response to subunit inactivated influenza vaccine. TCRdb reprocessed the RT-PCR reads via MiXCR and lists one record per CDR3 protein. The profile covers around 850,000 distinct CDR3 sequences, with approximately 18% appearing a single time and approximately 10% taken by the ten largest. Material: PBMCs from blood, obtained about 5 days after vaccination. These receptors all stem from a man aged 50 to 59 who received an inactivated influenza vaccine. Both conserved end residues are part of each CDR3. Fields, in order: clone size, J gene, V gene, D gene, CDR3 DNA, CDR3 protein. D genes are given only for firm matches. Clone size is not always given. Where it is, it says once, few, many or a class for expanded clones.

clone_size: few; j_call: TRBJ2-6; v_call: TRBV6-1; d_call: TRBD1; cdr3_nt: TGTGCCAGCCACCGCGGCGTTGGGACAGGGATGCTCGGGGCCAACGTCCTGACTTTC; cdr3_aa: CASHRGVGTGMLGANVLTF
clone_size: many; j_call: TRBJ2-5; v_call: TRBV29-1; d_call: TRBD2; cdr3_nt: TGCAGCGGGGAAGCGGGAACGTCCCAGTACTTC; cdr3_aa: CSGEAGTSQYF
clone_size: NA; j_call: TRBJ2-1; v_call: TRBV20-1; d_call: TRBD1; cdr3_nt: TGCAGTTCAAGGGGGACAGGGGAAGGTGAGCAGTTCTTC; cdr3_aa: CSSRGTGEGEQFF
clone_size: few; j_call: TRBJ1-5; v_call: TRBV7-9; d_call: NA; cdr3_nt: TGTGCCAGCAGCCCCTATGACAGAATTAATCAGCCCCAGCATTTT; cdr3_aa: CASSPYDRINQPQHF
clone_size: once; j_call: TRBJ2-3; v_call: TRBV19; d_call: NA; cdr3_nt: TGTGCCAGTAGTATCCCAGGACAGCGTCTCACAGATACGCAGTATTTT; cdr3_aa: CASSIPGQRLTDTQYF
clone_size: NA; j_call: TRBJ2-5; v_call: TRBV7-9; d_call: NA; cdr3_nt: TGTGCCAGCAGCTTAGGCACGGGGGAGAGGGAGACCCAGTACTTC; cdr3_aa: CASSLGTGERETQYF
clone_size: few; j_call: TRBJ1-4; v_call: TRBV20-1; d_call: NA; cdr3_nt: TGCAGTGCTCGTTCCGGGACATTGGATGAAAAACTGTTTTTT; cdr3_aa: CSARSGTLDEKLFF
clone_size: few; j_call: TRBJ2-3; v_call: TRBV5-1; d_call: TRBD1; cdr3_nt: TGCGCCAGCAGCTCTTTAGGGGGCAATGATGGTACGCAGTATTTT; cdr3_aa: CASSSLGGNDGTQYF
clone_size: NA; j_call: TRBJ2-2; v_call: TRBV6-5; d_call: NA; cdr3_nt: TGTGCCAGCAGTTACTCGGACAGAAGTTACACCGGGGAGCTGTTTTTT; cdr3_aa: CASSYSDRSYTGELFF
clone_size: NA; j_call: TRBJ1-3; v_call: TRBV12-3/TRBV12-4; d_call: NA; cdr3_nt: TGTGCCAGCAGTTTTCCCGGAATCGCCATATATTTT; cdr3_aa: CASSFPGIAIYF
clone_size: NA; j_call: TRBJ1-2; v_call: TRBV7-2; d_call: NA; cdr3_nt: TGTGCCAGCAGCTCAATGACAATAAATGGCTACACCTTC; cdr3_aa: CASSSMTINGYTF
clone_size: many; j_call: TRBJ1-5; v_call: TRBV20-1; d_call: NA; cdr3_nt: TGCAGTGCTAAGTCGGGGGGCTATAGCAATCAGCCCCAGCATTTT; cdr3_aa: CSAKSGGYSNQPQHF
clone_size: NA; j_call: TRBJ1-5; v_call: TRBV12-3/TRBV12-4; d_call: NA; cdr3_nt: TGTGCCAGCAGTTTTTTTGCGGCGAGCAATCAGCCCCAGCATTTT; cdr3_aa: CASSFFAASNQPQHF
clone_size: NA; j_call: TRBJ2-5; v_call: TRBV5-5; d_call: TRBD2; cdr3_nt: TGTGCCAGCAGCCCACGAAGGACTAGCGGGGGCCAAGAGACCCAGTACTTC; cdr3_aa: CASSPRRTSGGQETQYF
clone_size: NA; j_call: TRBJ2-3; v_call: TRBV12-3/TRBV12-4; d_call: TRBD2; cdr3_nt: TGTGCCAGCAGTTTGGGGCTAGCGGGGCTCACAGATACGCAGTATTTT; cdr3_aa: CASSLGLAGLTDTQYF
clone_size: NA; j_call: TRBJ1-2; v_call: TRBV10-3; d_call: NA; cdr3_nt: TGTGCCATCAGTGGGCGTACAGACTATGGCTACACCTTC; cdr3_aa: CAISGRTDYGYTF
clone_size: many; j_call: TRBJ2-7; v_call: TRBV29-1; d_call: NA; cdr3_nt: TGCAGCGTTGAAGGTCACCGCCCCTACGAGCAGTACTTC; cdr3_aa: CSVEGHRPYEQYF
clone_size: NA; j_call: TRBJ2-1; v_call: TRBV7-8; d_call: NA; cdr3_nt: TGTGCCAGCAGCTTCTCCTTAGGGACAAAGAATGAGCAGTTCTTC; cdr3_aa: CASSFSLGTKNEQFF
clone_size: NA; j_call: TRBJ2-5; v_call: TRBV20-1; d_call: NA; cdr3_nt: TGCAGTGCTAGAGACCAGGCTAGCTGGAGAGAGACCCAGTACTTC; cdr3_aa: CSARDQASWRETQYF
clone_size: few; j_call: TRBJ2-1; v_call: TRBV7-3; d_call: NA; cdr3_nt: TGTGCCAGCAGCTCGGACTCACTAGTGGGTGAGCAGTTCTTC; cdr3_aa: CASSSDSLVGEQFF
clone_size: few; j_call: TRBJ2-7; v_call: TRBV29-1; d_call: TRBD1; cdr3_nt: TGCAGCGCGTGGACAGGGGGCACCTACGAGCAGTACTTC; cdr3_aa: CSAWTGGTYEQYF
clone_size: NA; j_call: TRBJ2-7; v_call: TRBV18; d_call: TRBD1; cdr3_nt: TGTGCCAGCTCACCTCGACAGGGCGTAGATACAGGGCAGTACTTC; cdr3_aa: CASSPRQGVDTGQYF
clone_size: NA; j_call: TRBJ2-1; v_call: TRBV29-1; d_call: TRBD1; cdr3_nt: TGCAGCGCCAAAGGGACAGGCTCCTACAATGAGCAGTTCTTC; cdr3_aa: CSAKGTGSYNEQFF
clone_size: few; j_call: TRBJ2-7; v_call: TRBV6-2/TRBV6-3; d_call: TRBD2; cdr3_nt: TGTGCCAGCAGTTACCCGACTAGCGGGAGTCCCTACGAGCAGTACTTC; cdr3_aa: CASSYPTSGSPYEQYF
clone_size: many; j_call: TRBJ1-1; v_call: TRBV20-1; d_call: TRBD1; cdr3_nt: TGCAGTGCGCCCGGGACAGGGTACACTGAAGCTTTCTTT; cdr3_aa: CSAPGTGYTEAFF
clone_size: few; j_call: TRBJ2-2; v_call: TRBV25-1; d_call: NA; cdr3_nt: TGTGCCAGCAGGGGATGGAACACCGGGGAGCTGTTTTTT; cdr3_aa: CASRGWNTGELFF
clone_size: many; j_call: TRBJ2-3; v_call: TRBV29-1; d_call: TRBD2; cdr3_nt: TGCAGCGTTGTGGCTAGCGGGAGTATTGATACGCAGTATTTT; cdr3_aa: CSVVASGSIDTQYF
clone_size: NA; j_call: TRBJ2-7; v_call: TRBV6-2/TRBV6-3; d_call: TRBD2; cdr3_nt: TGTGCCAGCAGGGGACTAGCTTCCTCCTACGAGCAGTACTTC; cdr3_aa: CASRGLASSYEQYF
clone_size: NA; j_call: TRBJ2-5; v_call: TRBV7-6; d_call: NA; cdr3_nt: TGTGCCAGCAGCTTACTATCTAGCGCAGAGACCCAGTACTTC; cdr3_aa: CASSLLSSAETQYF
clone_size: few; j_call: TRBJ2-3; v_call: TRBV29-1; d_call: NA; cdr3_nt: TGCAGCGTTGAACAGGGCCCCGATACGCAGTATTTT; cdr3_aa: CSVEQGPDTQYF
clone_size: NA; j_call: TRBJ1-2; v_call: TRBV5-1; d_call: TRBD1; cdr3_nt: TGCGCCAGCAGCGGAAGGACAGGTTATGGCTACACCTTC; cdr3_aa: CASSGRTGYGYTF
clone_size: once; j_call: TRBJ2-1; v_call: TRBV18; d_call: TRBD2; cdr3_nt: TGTGCCAGCTCACCACGGGCTAGCGGGGGGAAACACAATGAGCAGTTCTTC; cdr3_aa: CASSPRASGGKHNEQFF
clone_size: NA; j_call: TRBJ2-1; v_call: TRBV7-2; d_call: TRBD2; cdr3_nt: TGTGCCAGCAGCCCAGTATTTGCTAGCGGGGGCTACAATGAGCAGTTCTTC; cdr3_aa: CASSPVFASGGYNEQFF
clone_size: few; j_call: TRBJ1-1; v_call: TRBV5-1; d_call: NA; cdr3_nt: TGCGCCAGCAGCTTCCGGGACTCCGGAGGTACTGAAGCTTTCTTT; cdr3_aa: CASSFRDSGGTEAFF
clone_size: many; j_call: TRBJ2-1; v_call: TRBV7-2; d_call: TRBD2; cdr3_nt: TGTGCCAGCAGCCTCATGGGGGGGACTACCCTGAATGAGCAGTTCTTC; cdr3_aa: CASSLMGGTTLNEQFF
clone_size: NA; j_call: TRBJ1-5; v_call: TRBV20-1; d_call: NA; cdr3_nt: TGCAGTGCTAGAAAACTTTCAGGGAATCAGCCCCAGCATTTT; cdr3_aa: CSARKLSGNQPQHF
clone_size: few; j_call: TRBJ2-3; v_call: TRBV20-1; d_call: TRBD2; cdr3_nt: TGCAGTGCTATAAGCGGGGGGGAGCGAGATACGCAGTATTTT; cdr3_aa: CSAISGGERDTQYF
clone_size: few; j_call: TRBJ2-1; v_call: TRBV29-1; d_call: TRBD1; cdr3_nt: TGCAGCGTAGCCTCAGGGGGACCCCCCCAGTTCTTC; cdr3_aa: CSVASGGPPQFF
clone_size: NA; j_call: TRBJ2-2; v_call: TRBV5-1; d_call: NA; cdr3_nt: TGCGCCAGCAGCCAAGACGCCGACAGAGGCACCGGGGAGCTGTTTTTT; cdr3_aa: CASSQDADRGTGELFF
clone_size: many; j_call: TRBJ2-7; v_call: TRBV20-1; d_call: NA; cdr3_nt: TGCAGTGCTAGAGGTTACAGGGCATCCGACGAGCAGTACTTC; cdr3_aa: CSARGYRASDEQYF
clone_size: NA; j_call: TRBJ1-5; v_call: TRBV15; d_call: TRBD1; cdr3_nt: TGTGCCACCAGTCCCGACAGGGACAATCAGCCCCAGCATTTT; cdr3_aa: CATSPDRDNQPQHF